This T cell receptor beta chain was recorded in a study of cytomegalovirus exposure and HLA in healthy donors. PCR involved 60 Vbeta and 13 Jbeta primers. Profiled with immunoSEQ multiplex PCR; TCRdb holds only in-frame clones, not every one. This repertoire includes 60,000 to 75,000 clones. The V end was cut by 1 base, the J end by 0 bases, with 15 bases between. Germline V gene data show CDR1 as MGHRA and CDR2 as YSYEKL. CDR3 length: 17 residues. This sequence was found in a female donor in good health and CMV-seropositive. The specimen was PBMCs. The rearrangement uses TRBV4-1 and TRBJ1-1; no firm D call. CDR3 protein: CASSQVAVPLVNTEAFF. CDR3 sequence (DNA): TGCGCCAGCAGCCAAGTCGCGGTACCATTGGTGAACACTGAAGCTTTCTTT.